The clone carrying this TCR beta chain occurred a few times. Its antigen is unknown. cDNA synthesis used the whole RNA isolate, giving expressed TCRB sequences. TCRdb keeps only in-frame clones here, not all; method: immunoSEQ multiplex PCR. Seen here are about 150,000 clones, about 9.8% observed once, and the top ten hold roughly 2.5%. This specimen comes from a study of beta chain features in type 1 diabetes. Study summary: Regarding age, gender and cell yields, patients proved similar to healthy donors.

Overall study results and limits: Among type 1 diabetes patients, VDJ junctions had fewer insertions and more deletions.

The receptor was isolated from a woman aged 18-30 years in good health. Sequenced: central memory CD4+ T cells from blood.

The CDR3 sequence is CASSLRPGQLNTEAFF. In DNA, the CDR3 is TGTGCCAGCAGCCTAAGACCGGGACAGTTGAACACTGAAGCTTTCTTT. This chain joins TRBV5-6 and TRBJ1-1; 7 bases map to TRBD1. Germline-derived CDR1 and CDR2 are SGHDT and YYEEEE. The CDR3 is made up of 16 amino acids. The trim removed 4 bases at V and 0 bases at J, leaving 9 bases unmatched.